These 14 T cell receptor beta chains were all obtained from the same sample, sequenced in a study of tissue T cells after allogeneic stem cell transplantation. Sequencing used immunoSEQ multiplex PCR; TCRdb keeps in-frame clones, though not all of them. This table holds roughly 51,000 clones, around 70% found once. Sequences were obtained from sorted cells pooled from one or two spleens. These receptor sequences come from a pool of C57BL/6 mice in good health.

About this clone: Mouse germline and gene names are used. The read finishes 1 residue shy of the CDR3 end, and the germline J gene is used to complete it. The chain combines TRBV31 with TRBJ2-2; the D is unclear. Germline V gives CDR1 GKSSPN, CDR2 SITVG. V lost 0 bases and J lost 3, with 8 bases in between. The CDR3 has 14 amino acids. The covered CDR3 bases are TGTGCCTGGAGTCTACACAGAGACACCGGGCAGCTCTAC. Translating gives CAWSLHRDTGQLY. The full-length CDR3 reads as CAWSLHRDTGQLYF. The whole variable domain, filled in from reference TRBV31 and TRBJ2-2, reads AQTIHQWPVAEIKAVGSPLSLGCTIKGKSSPNLYWYWQATGGTLQQLFYSITVGQVESVVQLNLSASRPKDDQFILSTEKLLLSHSGFYLCAWSLHRDTGQLYFGEGSKLTVL.

Comments on this clone: Genes here carry mouse names. The sequenced fragment ends 1 residue before the CDR3 boundary, so the rest is inferred from the germline J gene. This sequence joins TRBV13-2 and TRBJ2-7; TRBD1 aligns across 10 bases. The germline gives CDR1 NNHNN, CDR2 SYGAGS (reference sequence). The trim removed 4 bases at V and 7 bases at J, leaving 8 bases unmatched. The CDR3 has 14 amino acids. Partial CDR3 DNA: TGTGCCAGCGGTCCCCGACAGGGGGCGCGGGAACAGTAC. Translation: CASGPRQGAREQY. The full CDR3 protein reads CASGPRQGAREQYF.

As concerns this clone: Gene names refer to mouse genes. The DNA ends 1 residue before the CDR3 does, and the rest of the CDR3 is filled in from the germline J gene. The genes are TRBV19 and TRBJ2-4, with 9 positions matching TRBD2. The CDR3 covers 13 residues. CDR1 and CDR2 from the germline V gene are FNHDT and SITEND (reference sequence). Unmatched junction bases numbered 5, after V lost 5 bases and J lost 7 bases. The CDR3 bases that were read are TGTGCCAGCAGGAGCCGGGACTGGGACACCTTGTAC. Translated, it gives CASRSRDWDTLY. The CDR3 reads in full as CASRSRDWDTLYF.

A word on this clone: Gene names and germline refer to mouse. With the read ending 1 residue before the CDR3 end, the germline J gene is used to fill in that end. V gene TRBV5 combines with J gene TRBJ2-5, with unresolved D. V was trimmed by 0 bases and J by 1 base, leaving 8 bases between them. Germline-derived CDR1 and CDR2 are LGHNA and YNLKQL (reference sequence). The CDR3 is 15 residues long. The CDR3 reads CASSQDSADQDTQYF. The part of the CDR3 DNA that was read is TGTGCCAGCAGCCAAGATTCGGCAGACCAAGACACCCAGTAC.

About this clone itself: Mouse germline and gene names are used. Read data end 1 residue before the CDR3 end; the end is taken from the germline J gene. The J gene is TRBJ1-1, the V gene TRBV16, with 9 bases that match TRBD1. V lost 3 bases, J lost 3 bases, and 2 bases stayed unmatched. CDR3 length: 14 amino acids. Germline CDR1 and CDR2: SGHSA and FRNQAP. CDR3 loop: CASSFGQGYTEVFF. The CDR3 bases that were read are TGTGCAAGCAGCTTCGGACAGGGGTACACAGAAGTCTTC.

This clone was recorded a few times. Mouse gene names and germline throughout. The read ends 1 residue before the CDR3 terminus; that terminus is restored from the germline J gene. The chain has TRBV13-3 and TRBJ2-7; 8 bases are shared with TRBD1. The length of the CDR3 is 14 residues. Germline CDR1 NNHDY, CDR2 SYVADS. The junction had 2 bases not matched to a gene; V was cut back by 0 bases and J by 3 bases. Here the CDR3 reads CASSDDTGGYEQYF. The CDR3 DNA, read in part, is TGTGCCAGCAGTGATGATACAGGGGGCTATGAACAGTAC.

With respect to this clone: Gene names and germline match the mouse. The read halts 1 residue ahead of the CDR3 end, with the missing end drawn from the germline J gene. V and J are TRBV5 and TRBJ2-3; D not resolved. The V and J ends lost 0 bases and 3 bases respectively, with 1 base between them. Germline V gene data show CDR1 as LGHNA and CDR2 as YNLKQL (reference sequence). The CDR3 loop spans 12 amino acids. CDR3 sequence: CASSQEAETLYF. Partial CDR3 DNA: TGTGCCAGCAGCCAAGAGGCAGAAACGCTGTAT.

This clone has only one observation. Genes and germline come from the mouse. CDR3 bases read: TGTGCCAGCAGCTTAGCCGCCAATGCAAACTCCGACTACACC. The encoded protein is CASSLAANANSDYT. The entire CDR3 protein is CASSLAANANSDYTF. The chain employs TRBV3 and TRBJ1-2; D not certain. Sequencing ends 1 residue short of the CDR3 end; the germline J gene provides the rest. Germline CDR1 reads SNHLY; CDR2 reads FYNGKV (reference sequence). This CDR3 comprises 15 residues. V was shortened by 0 bases and J by 0 bases, with 8 bases between the two germline ends.

This clone has just one count. Each gene name is a mouse one. The read halts 1 residue ahead of the CDR3 end, with the missing end drawn from the germline J gene. The V and J genes are TRBV16 and TRBJ2-3; D call uncertain. Trimming pared 5 bases from V and 0 bases from J, leaving 6 bases between. Germline V CDR1 and CDR2: SGHSA, FRNQAP. The CDR3 contains 13 residues. CDR3 residues: CASSPNSAETLYF. The sequenced part of the CDR3 DNA is TGTGCAAGCAGCCCCAATAGTGCAGAAACGCTGTAT.

A remark on this clone: Here the gene names and germline are mouse. The CDR3 extends 1 residue past the end of the read, so its final part is completed from the germline J gene. The rearrangement joins TRBV2 to TRBJ2-4, with 8 bases fitting TRBD2. The germline V gene has CDR1 LGHNA and CDR2 YSYQKL. V was clipped by 0 bases and J by 2 bases; unmatched bases: 4. CDR3 length: 16 residues. The CDR3 is CASSQDGGGAQNTLYF. The part of the CDR3 DNA that was read is TGTGCCAGCAGCCAAGACGGGGGGGGCGCTCAAAACACCTTGTAC.

Details on this clone: The genes are named according to mouse. The CDR3 sequence: CASSIGGSSYEQYF. The part of the CDR3 DNA that was read is TGTGCCAGCAGCATCGGGGGGAGCTCCTATGAACAGTAC. The J gene is TRBJ2-7, the V gene TRBV19; D perhaps matches TRBD2 (6 bases). Coverage ceases 1 residue before the CDR3 finishes, and the germline J gene fills in the end. The CDR3 has 14 residues. The V end was cut by 5 bases, the J end by 0 bases, with 12 bases between. CDR1 and CDR2 (germline): FNHDT, SITEND (reference sequence).

As concerns this clone: The gene names given are mouse names. From the germline J gene comes the end of the CDR3, since the read stops 1 residue before it. The chain couples TRBV3 to TRBJ2-4; 11 bases map to TRBD2. Trimming removed 5 bases from V and 3 bases from J; junction bases left unmatched: 7. The V gene's germline CDR1 is SNHLY and CDR2 FYNGKV (reference sequence). The CDR3 has 16 residues. The CDR3 is CASSPDWGVRQNTLYF. Incomplete CDR3 DNA: TGTGCCAGCAGCCCGGACTGGGGGGTGAGGCAAAACACCTTGTAC. The complete variable domain, with remaining parts taken from reference TRBV3 and TRBJ2-4, reads GPKVLQIPSHQIIDMGQMVTLNCDPVSNHLYFYWYKQILGQQMEFLVNFYNGKVMEKSKLFKDQFSVERPDGSYFTLKIQPTALEDSAVYFCASSPDWGVRQNTLYFGAGTRLSVL.

With regard to this clone: Gene names are the mouse ones. The chain's CDR3 is CGAFTGGYAEQFF. The sequenced part of the CDR3 DNA is TGTGGTGCTTTTACTGGGGGTTATGCTGAGCAGTTC. This sequence joins TRBV20 and TRBJ2-1, with 8 bases aligning to TRBD2. The read ends 1 residue early relative to the CDR3; the germline J gene fills the gap. CDR1 is GFQATS and CDR2 is STVNSAI in the germline V gene. The CDR3 length is 13 residues. The V segment lost 5 bases and the J segment 4 bases; nucleotides outside the gene matches: 4.

Of note for this clone: The genes are named according to mouse. The read halts 1 residue ahead of the CDR3 end, with the missing end drawn from the germline J gene. The genes are TRBV31 and TRBJ2-4, with unresolved D. Deletions cut 3 bases from V and 2 bases from J, with 6 bases between. This CDR3 has 12 residues. Germline-derived CDR1 and CDR2 are GKSSPN and SITVG. Incomplete CDR3 DNA: TGTGCCTGGAGCGTCTTTCAAAACACCTTGTAC. It encodes CAWSVFQNTLY. From start to end, the CDR3 is CAWSVFQNTLYF.